This T cell receptor beta chain was profiled in a study of T-cell reconstitution after alpha-beta-depleted transplantation in children. This clonotype was observed a handful of times. What it binds is not known. During its preparation, the TCRbeta library received unique molecular identifiers. TCRdb reanalysed the PCR reads using MiXCR and keeps one entry per CDR3 protein. Among 250,000 to 400,000 distinct CDR3 sequences listed, approximately 23% were seen once. Germline V lookup: CDR1 SGHRS, CDR2 YFSETQ. The CDR3 sequence is 14 residues long. Trimming removed 0 bases from V and 2 bases from J, with 9 bases in between. Study-wide results and caveats: Two months or so post-transplant, alpha-beta T cells reportedly derived from several hundred expanded graft clones. Most T-cell counts and diversity one year after the transplant came from T cells that were newly produced.

The clonotype comes from a male patient under 18 who had a stem cell transplant for acute lymphoblastic leukemia, so the T cells may come from the graft donor. The chain uses TRBV5-1 and TRBJ2-7, with D perhaps TRBD2 (5 bases). Source: PBMCs, mostly from graft donor cells, taken 180 days after TCRalphabeta/CD19-depleted stem cell transplant. The CDR3 nucleotides read TGCGCCAGCAGCTTGGCCGGGGATCCCTACGAGCAGTACTTC. Residues: CASSLAGDPYEQYF.